This T cell receptor beta chain was profiled in a study of PD-1 blockade in classical Hodgkin lymphoma. Relapses following autologous stem cell transplantation were seen in all patients, with brentuximab vedotin exposure varying. The CDR3 covers 15 residues. The germline V gene encodes CDR1 SGHRS and CDR2 YFSETQ. V lost 3 bases to trimming and J lost 8 bases, with 15 bases between them. Here immunoSEQ multiplex PCR was the method, and the copy in TCRdb shows in-frame clones only, minus some. Altogether about 29,000 clones are present, 70% to 80% being singletons, with the ten largest covering roughly 4%. On this clone itself: What it binds is not known.

Whole-study findings and limits: Whereas CD4+ TCR diversity had risen significantly by C4D1, CD8+ TCR diversity had not. With respect to the repertoire differences, their causes, possibly disease activity or prior therapy, remain undefined.

The sequence was obtained from a human donor with classical Hodgkin lymphoma. Sample: peripheral blood mononuclear cells (PBMCs), taken before the second cycle of nivolumab. The chain combines TRBV5-1 with TRBJ1-6; perhaps TRBD1 as D (5 bases). The DNA of the CDR3 is TGCGCCAGCAGCTGGACAAGAGAGCGGCATTCACCCCTCCACTTT. This encodes CASSWTRERHSPLHF.